The TCR beta chain under discussion was sequenced for a study of OX40 agonist ivuxolimab in advanced cancers. Study-wide findings and caveats: On average, a greater number of expanded clones characterised CD8+ T cells relative to CD4+.

Germline CDR1 and CDR2: MNHEY and SMNVEV (reference sequence). After removal of 6 bases from V and 6 bases from J, the junction contained 7 bases not matched to a gene. The CDR3 runs to 14 residues. Profiling relied on immunoSEQ multiplex PCR, and the TCRdb table lists in-frame clones only, not all of them. The sample holds approximately 130,000 clones, just over 90% seen once. On this clone: What it binds is unknown.

The TCR sequence derives from an adult with an advanced solid tumor such as melanoma, head and neck, liver or kidney cancer. The specimen comprised CD4+ or CD8+ T cells sorted from blood, sampled in a trial of the OX40 agonist ivuxolimab. This chain connects TRBV27 to TRBJ1-1, with 10 positions matching TRBD1. CDR3 residues: CASREGQGWPEAFF. As DNA, the CDR3 is TGTGCCAGCAGAGAGGGACAGGGGTGGCCTGAAGCTTTCTTT.